The clone carrying this T cell receptor (beta chain) was seen ten or more times. The sample belongs to a study of neurological immune-mediated disorders. TCRdb reprocessed the 5' RACE reads via MiXCR and lists one record per CDR3 protein. The sample lists some 29,000 distinct CDR3 sequences, 12% occurring once. The CDR3 has 15 amino acids. The J segment lost 7 bases and the V segment lost 0 bases, leaving 6 bases of the junction unmatched. Looked up from germline, CDR1 is SGHRS and CDR2 is YFSETQ. The receptor comes from a woman aged 60-75 years in good health. The sample was PBMCs. The rearrangement uses TRBV5-1 and TRBJ2-3; 9 bases line up with TRBD2. The CDR3 bases are TGCGCCAGCAGCTTGGGGACTAGCGAATTGCATACGCAGTATTTT. Its protein product is CASSLGTSELHTQYF.